The rows below give T cell receptor beta chains drawn from one sample of a study of beta chain features in type 1 diabetes. The protocol was immunoSEQ multiplex PCR, while the TCRdb copy is restricted to in-frame clones and leaves out a portion. The sample contains under 200,000 clones, roughly 8% of which appear only once. The sample taken for sequencing was central memory CD4+ T cells from blood. The receptors come from a woman between 18 and 29 years old with type 1 diabetes. CDR3s include the opening cysteine and the closing phenylalanine or tryptophan. The D gene is left open where the match is weak. A clone size is listed for some rows: how often the clone was seen (once, few, many), or a class if it is expanded.

j_call v_call d_call clone_size cdr3_aa cdr3_nt
TRBJ2-7 TRBV4-1 . few CASSRNRDTEGYEQYF TGCGCCAGCAGCCGAAACCGGGACACCGAGGGCTACGAGCAGTACTTC
TRBJ1-2 TRBV20-1 . . CSAERSVSYTF TGCAGTGCTGAACGGAGCGTCAGCTACACCTTC
TRBJ1-1 TRBV7-2 . few CASSLSRAEAFF TGTGCCAGCAGCTTATCCAGGGCTGAAGCTTTCTTT
TRBJ1-4 TRBV5-6 TRBD1 . CASSLLDREEKLFF TGTGCCAGCAGCTTGTTGGACAGGGAGGAAAAACTGTTTTTT
TRBJ2-3 TRBV5-1 . . CASSSVALSTDTQYF TGCGCCAGCAGCTCTGTAGCACTCAGCACAGATACGCAGTATTTT
TRBJ2-1 TRBV7-9 TRBD1 few CASSTRRDRDPNGEQFF TGTGCCAGCAGCACTCGGAGGGACAGGGATCCTAATGGTGAGCAGTTCTTC
TRBJ1-5 TRBV25-1 TRBD1 few CASRGQGGNQPQHF TGTGCCAGCAGGGGACAGGGTGGCAATCAGCCCCAGCATTTT
TRBJ1-1 TRBV19 . . CASSDPPGLNTEAFF TGTGCCAGTAGTGACCCCCCAGGCTTGAACACTGAAGCTTTCTTT
TRBJ2-2 TRBV10-3 TRBD2 . CAIRPSGSSSGELFF TGTGCCATCAGGCCTAGCGGGAGTTCGTCGGGGGAGCTGTTTTTT
TRBJ2-5 TRBV6-6 . once CASSGGGAAKETQYF TGTGCCAGCAGCGGAGGGGGGGCGGCAAAAGAGACCCAGTACTTC
TRBJ2-1 TRBV9 TRBD1 few CASGKAGTGSNEQFF TGTGCCAGCGGAAAAGCCGGGACAGGGAGCAATGAGCAGTTCTTC
TRBJ2-1 TRBV7-2 TRBD2 . CASSLDPLAGNEQFF TGTGCCAGCAGCTTAGACCCTCTAGCGGGGAATGAGCAGTTCTTC
TRBJ1-6 TRBV11-2 . few CASSANLPSPLHF TGTGCCAGCAGTGCGAATCTCCCTTCACCCCTCCACTTT
TRBJ2-1 TRBV7-8 . many CASSLGLYGSNKQFF TGTGCCAGCAGCTTAGGACTCTACGGGAGTAATAAGCAGTTCTTC